Detailed here is one T cell receptor (beta chain). What antigen it recognizes has not been identified. Base-call qualities are not available, and no considerably larger clone is one nucleotide away. The sample belongs to a study of blood T cell repertoires in COVID-19 (dated by TCRdb to the early 2020s). In terms of the full investigation: Collaborator samples came from the United States, Italy and Spain and covered acute and convalescent phases of COVID-19. The material from the prospective study consisted of cDNA or gDNA derived from T cells, B-cell-depleted T cells, or PBMCs. The dataset comprised deeply sampled blood TCRbeta repertoires from subjects exposed to, actively infected with, or recovered from COVID-19. The repertoires were made available in a free public database intended to serve as a resource for research on the immune response to SARS-CoV-2. The samples were drawn from the first 160 participants of the ongoing ImmuneRACE study and from 1,254 subjects provided by 6 global collaborators. The sample metadata nearly always contained a de-identified subject ID, COVID-19 status, age in years and sex. Where available, HLA class I and class II types were obtained from metadata supplied by the sample provider rather than from assay-based typing. On the study overall, not on this receptor specifically: The amount of clinical and demographic metadata varied by source and participant and was provided uncurated.

TCRbeta CDR3 regions were amplified from genomic DNA using the immunoSEQ Assay, a bias-controlled multiplex PCR. The original pipeline was this. The number of nucleated cells in each sample was estimated from the amplification of reference gene primers within the assay. To quantify the absolute abundance of each unique TCRbeta CDR3 rearrangement, sequence reads were collapsed and filtered. For each sample, productive Simpson clonality was calculated as the square root of Simpson's diversity index across productive rearrangements. As stored in TCRdb, this immuneACCESS dataset retains in-frame rearrangements with V and J assigned. A fraction of the clones does not appear; measured against another copy, unresolved V genes explain less than half of the discrepancy, and the remainder lacks a known reason. V, J and clone size reflect that table, while D and trimming were determined from the DNA. The sample yields approximately 120,000 clones; around 81% were counted once. The ten largest clones add up to 3.5% to 4.5% of the sample.

Reading the germline V gene gives CDR1 MGHRA and CDR2 YSYEKL. Inclusive of the bounding cysteine and phenylalanine, the CDR3 is 14 residues long. Here the CDR3 DNA is all that survives: 42 bases in frame from base 1. V lost 2 bases and J lost 8 bases; the stretch between them is 15 bases long. Whole blood was collected in K2EDTA tubes by collaborating institutions according to the institutions' own protocols. For TCRbeta analysis, collaborators shipped samples as frozen whole blood, isolated PBMCs, or DNA extracted from either of those sample types. The TCR sequence derives from a woman between 45 and 65 years old with acute or convalescent COVID-19. Sequenced input: peripheral blood. The sequence joins TRBV4-1 to TRBJ1-2, with the identity of the D gene unclear. The CDR3 protein: CASSQSVIEVGYTF. The nucleotides are TGCGCCAGCAGCCAATCCGTAATTGAGGTGGGCTACACCTTC.